The following is a T cell receptor (beta chain) sequence with its context. Its recognized antigen is unknown. No clone much larger than this one lies a single base away; base qualities are absent. The same CDR3 is also encoded by other DNA sequences in this sample. Sample treatment or condition, as interpreted from the label and publication: some 20 received Ad26.COV2.S at low or high dose, single or two shots; about 5 received placebo; per-sample allocation not given. Repertoires of vaccine and placebo recipients were sequenced from samples taken on day 63 after the first injection. Between 29 July and 7 August 2020, Cohort 1b enrolled around 24 adults aged 18-55 years at one site in Boston, USA. Ad26.COV2.S was a replication-incompetent adenovirus type 26 vector expressing a prefusion-stabilized SARS-CoV-2 spike protein from the original Wuhan strain. This entry is derived from a study of Ad26.COV2.S vaccination and SARS-CoV-2 variants (dated by TCRdb to about 2021). Regarding the research as a whole: Vaccine-arm donors were drawn from COV1001, a multicentre, randomized, double-blind, placebo-controlled phase I-IIa trial of Ad26.COV2.S in healthy adults. TCRbeta repertoire sequencing served as the tool for gauging how specific and how broad the SARS-CoV-2-reactive T cell receptors were following Ad26.COV2.S vaccination. Ad26.COV2.S was administered intramuscularly at 5 x 10^10 or 1 x 10^11 viral particles, either as a single shot or as two shots given 56 days apart. Trial participants were randomized into five groups of five: low-dose or high-dose Ad26.COV2.S given once or twice, or placebo on both occasions. The TCR-sequenced set comprised around 30 samples: approximately 20 Ad26.COV2.S vaccine recipients, 5 placebo recipients and 8 SARS-CoV-2 convalescent individuals. Throughout the experiments and outcome assessment, investigators stayed blinded to trial group allocation.

The immunoSEQ Assay was the method used to sequence TCRbeta CDR3 regions. After extraction, genomic DNA underwent amplification by bias-controlled multiplex PCR, followed by high-throughput sequencing. Per the authors' processing: To quantify the absolute abundance of every unique TCRbeta CDR3 region, sequences were collapsed and filtered. T cell fraction was estimated by normalizing TCRbeta template counts to usable DNA, with usable DNA measured through amplification of reference genes found in all nucleated cells. Repertoire TCRs were annotated as SARS-CoV-2-specific when V gene, CDR3 amino acid sequence and J gene were exactly matched to a known reactive TCR set. MIRA supplied the reference SARS-CoV-2 TCR set, which was filtered for enrichment in COVID-19-positive ImmuneCODE repertoires so that public or cross-reactive TCRs were removed. Using the MIRA antigens, annotated TCRs were further analysed by specific ORF or by position within an ORF. Breadth was defined as the number of annotated unique rearrangements divided by the total number of unique productive rearrangements, and depth was defined as the summed frequency of the annotated unique rearrangements. Group comparisons of TCR breadth used two-sided Wilcoxon rank-sum tests. As stored in TCRdb, this immuneACCESS dataset retains in-frame rearrangements with V and J assigned. A fraction of the clones does not appear; measured against another copy, unresolved V genes explain less than half of the discrepancy, and the remainder lacks a known reason. D and trimming were read from the DNA, whereas the V and J calls and clone size are those reported in that table. This sample is represented by some 340,000 clones; approximately 86% of them were singletons. In total, the top ten clones hold under 2.5% of the sample.

Looking up the germline V gene yields CDR1 SGHTA and CDR2 FQGTGA. V is pared back by 5 bases and J by 2 bases, with 12 bases lying between the germline termini. The CDR3 numbers 14 residues from cysteine through phenylalanine. The entry retains the CDR3 DNA only, 42 bases that are in frame from base 1. What the work shows at the level of the full study, not this receptor alone: According to the authors, total T cell responses may have been underestimated by the TCR breadth and depth analyses. The study lacked the statistical power to compare responses across vaccine doses or regimens. Compared with placebo recipients, Ad26.COV2.S recipients showed higher spike-specific TCR breadth (P = 0.0014). Substantial breadth of spike-specific CD8+ and CD4+ T cell responses was reported after vaccination. Vaccine and placebo recipients had similar non-spike TCR breadth, a finding consistent with the vaccine containing only spike.

The sequence derives from a person between 18 and 59 years old who received the Ad26.COV2.S COVID-19 vaccine or a placebo. Recombination linked TRBV7-3 to TRBJ1-2; the D gene is perhaps TRBD1, from 6 matching bases. Here the sequenced sample was peripheral blood, taken in a trial of Ad26.COV2.S vaccine versus placebo. The CDR3 protein: CASSPTGGNYGYTF. In nucleotide form, the sequence is TGTGCCAGCAGCCCGACGGGGGGCAACTATGGCTACACCTTC.